The clone carrying this TCR beta chain was seen more than once but under ten times. The antigen remains undetermined. PCR was performed a second time for roughly 7 to 11 cycles using a sample-barcoded 5' primer and a J-beta primer mix. TCRdb fed the 5' RACE reads into MiXCR, producing one record per CDR3 protein. The data show approximately 800,000 distinct CDR3 sequences, roughly 26% seen once. The CDR3 is 13 residues long. Trimming took 6 bases from V and 11 from J; bases not matched to a gene: 12. The germline gives CDR1 MNHNS, CDR2 SASEGT. The sample originates from a study of blood T cells in healthy people across ages. Study findings and constraints: Not knowing donor CMV status may have confounded expanded clonotype changes.

The data were also submitted as part of a second study, on T cells of mothers and their children.

The TCR sequence derives from a boy aged 10-17 years in good health. This sequence joins TRBV6-1 and TRBJ2-5; the match to TRBD1 covers 7 bases. Sequencing used blood. The CDR3 protein is CASREMTGTEQYF. DNA of the CDR3: TGTGCCAGCAGAGAGATGACAGGGACAGAGCAGTACTTC.